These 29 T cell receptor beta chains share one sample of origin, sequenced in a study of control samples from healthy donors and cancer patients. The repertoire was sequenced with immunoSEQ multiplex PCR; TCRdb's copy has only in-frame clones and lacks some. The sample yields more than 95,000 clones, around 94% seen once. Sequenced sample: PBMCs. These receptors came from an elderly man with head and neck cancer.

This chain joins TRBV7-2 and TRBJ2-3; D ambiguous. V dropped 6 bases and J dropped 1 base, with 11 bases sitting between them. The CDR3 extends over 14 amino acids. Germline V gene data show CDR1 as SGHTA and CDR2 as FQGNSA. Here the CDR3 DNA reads TGTGCCAGCAGTATTGCCTGGGGCACAGATACGCAGTATTTT. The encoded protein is CASSIAWGTDTQYF.

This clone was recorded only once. CDR3 bases: TGTGCCAGCAATAGGCAGGAAGACTTTTCCTATGGCTACACCTTC. This encodes CASNRQEDFSYGYTF. The V call is TRBV2, the J call TRBJ1-2; no firm D call. Trimming left V 7 bases short and J 4 bases short, with 19 bases between. The CDR3 totals 15 residues. Germline V gives CDR1 SNHLY, CDR2 FYNNEI.

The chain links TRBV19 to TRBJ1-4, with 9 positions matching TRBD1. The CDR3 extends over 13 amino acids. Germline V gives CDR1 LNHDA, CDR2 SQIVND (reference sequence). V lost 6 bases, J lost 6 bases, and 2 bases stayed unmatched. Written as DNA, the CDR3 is TGTGCCAGTAGCGGGACAGGGTATGAAAAACTGTTTTTT. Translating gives CASSGTGYEKLFF.

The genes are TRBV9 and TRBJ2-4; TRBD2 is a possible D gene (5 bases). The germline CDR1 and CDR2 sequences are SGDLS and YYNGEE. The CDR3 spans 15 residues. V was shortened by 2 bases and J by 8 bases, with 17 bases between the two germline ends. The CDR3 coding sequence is TGTGCCAGCAGCGTCCGGACGGGCGGAGGAGACATTCAGTACTTC. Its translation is CASSVRTGGGDIQYF.

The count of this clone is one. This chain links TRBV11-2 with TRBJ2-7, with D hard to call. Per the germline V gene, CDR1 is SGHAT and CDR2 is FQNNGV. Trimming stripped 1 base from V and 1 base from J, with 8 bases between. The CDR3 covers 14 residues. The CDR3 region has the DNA TGTGCCAGCAGCTTAGGTCGCGGATCCTACGAGCAGTACTTC. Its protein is CASSLGRGSYEQYF.

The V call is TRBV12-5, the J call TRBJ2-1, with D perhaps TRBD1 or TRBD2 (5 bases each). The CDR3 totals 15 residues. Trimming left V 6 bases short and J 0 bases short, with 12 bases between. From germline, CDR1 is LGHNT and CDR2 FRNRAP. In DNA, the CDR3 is TGTGCTAGTGGCAGGGACGTGAGCTCCTACAATGAGCAGTTCTTC. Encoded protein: CASGRDVSSYNEQFF. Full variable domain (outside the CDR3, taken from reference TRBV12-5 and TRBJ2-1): DARVTQTPRHKVTEMGQEVTMRCQPILGHNTVFWYRQTMMQGLELLAYFRNRAPLDDSGMPKDRFSAEMPDATLATLKIQPSEPRDSAVYFCASGRDVSSYNEQFFGPGTRLTVL.

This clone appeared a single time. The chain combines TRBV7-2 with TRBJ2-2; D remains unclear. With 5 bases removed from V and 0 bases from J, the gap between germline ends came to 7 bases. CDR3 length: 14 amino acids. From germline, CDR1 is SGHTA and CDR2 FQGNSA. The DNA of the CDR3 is TGTGCCAGCAGCCTCTGGGCGAACACCGGGGAGCTGTTTTTT. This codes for CASSLWANTGELFF.

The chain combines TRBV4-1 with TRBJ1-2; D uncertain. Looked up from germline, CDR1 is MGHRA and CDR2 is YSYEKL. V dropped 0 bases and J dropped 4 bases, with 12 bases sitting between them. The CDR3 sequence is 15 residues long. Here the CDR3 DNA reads TGCGCCAGCAGCCAAGAGGTAGCTGCTCTCTATGGCTACACCTTC. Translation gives CASSQEVAALYGYTF.

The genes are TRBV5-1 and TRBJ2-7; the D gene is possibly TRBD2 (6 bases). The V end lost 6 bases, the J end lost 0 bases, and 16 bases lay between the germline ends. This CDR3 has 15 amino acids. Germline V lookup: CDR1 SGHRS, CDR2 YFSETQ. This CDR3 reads CASTPSAGSSYEQYF. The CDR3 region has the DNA TGCGCCAGCACCCCCTCGGCGGGAAGCTCCTACGAGCAGTACTTC.

CDR3 DNA sequence: TGTGCCAGCAGCCCAGACAGGGGGTACAACACTGAAGCTTTCTTT. It yields the protein CASSPDRGYNTEAFF. The J gene is TRBJ1-1, the V gene TRBV5-6; TRBD1 matches at 9 bases. There are 15 residues in the CDR3. The ends lost 4 bases at V and 2 bases at J; junction bases unmatched: 6. Germline-derived CDR1 and CDR2 are SGHDT and YYEEEE.

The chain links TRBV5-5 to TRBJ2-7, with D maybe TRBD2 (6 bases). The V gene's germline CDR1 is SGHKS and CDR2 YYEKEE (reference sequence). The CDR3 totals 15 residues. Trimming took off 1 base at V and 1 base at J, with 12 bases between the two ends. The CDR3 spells CASSLTDYPSYEQYF. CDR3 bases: TGTGCCAGCAGCTTGACGGACTACCCGTCCTACGAGCAGTACTTC.

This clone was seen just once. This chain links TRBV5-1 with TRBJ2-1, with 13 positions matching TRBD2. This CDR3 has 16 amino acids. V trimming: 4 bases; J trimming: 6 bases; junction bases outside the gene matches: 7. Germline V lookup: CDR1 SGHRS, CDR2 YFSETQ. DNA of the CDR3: TGCGCCAGCAGCCGGGCCGGGACTAGCGGGGTCAATGAGCAGTTCTTC. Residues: CASSRAGTSGVNEQFF. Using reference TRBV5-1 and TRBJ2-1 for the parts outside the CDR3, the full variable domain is KAGVTQTPRYLIKTRGQQVTLSCSPISGHRSVSWYQQTPGQGLQFLFEYFSETQRNKGNFPGRFSGRQFSNSRSEMNVSTLELGDSALYLCASSRAGTSGVNEQFFGPGTRLTVL.

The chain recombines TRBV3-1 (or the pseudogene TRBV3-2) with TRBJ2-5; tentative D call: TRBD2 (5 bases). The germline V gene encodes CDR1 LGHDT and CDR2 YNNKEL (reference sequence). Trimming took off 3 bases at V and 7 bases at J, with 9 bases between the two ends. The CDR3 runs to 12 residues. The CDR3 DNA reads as TGTGCCAGCAGCCACGGCGAGGGGACCCAGTACTTC. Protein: CASSHGEGTQYF.

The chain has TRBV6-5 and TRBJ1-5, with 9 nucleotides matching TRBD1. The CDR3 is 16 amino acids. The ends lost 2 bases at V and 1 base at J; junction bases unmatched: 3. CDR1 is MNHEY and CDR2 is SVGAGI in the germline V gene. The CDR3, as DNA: TGTGCCAGCAGTTACAAACAGGGGGCGAGCAATCAGCCCCAGCATTTT. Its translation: CASSYKQGASNQPQHF.

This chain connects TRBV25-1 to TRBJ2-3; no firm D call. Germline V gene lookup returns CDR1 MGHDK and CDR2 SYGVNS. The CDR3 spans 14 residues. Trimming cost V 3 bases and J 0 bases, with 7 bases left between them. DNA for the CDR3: TGTGCCAGCAGTGAGGGTCCTAGCACAGATACGCAGTATTTT. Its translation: CASSEGPSTDTQYF.

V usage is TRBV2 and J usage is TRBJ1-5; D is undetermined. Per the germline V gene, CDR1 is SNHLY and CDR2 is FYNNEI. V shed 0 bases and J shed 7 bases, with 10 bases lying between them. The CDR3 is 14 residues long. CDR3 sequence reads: CASSEAWGGQPQHF. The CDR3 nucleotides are TGTGCCAGCAGTGAAGCGTGGGGAGGACAGCCCCAGCATTTT.

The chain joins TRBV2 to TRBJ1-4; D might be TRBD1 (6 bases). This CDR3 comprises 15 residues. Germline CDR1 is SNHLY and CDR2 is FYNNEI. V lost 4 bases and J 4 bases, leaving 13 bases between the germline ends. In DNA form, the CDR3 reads TGTGCCAGCAGTGGAACAGGGACAATTAATGAAAAACTGTTTTTT. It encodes CASSGTGTINEKLFF. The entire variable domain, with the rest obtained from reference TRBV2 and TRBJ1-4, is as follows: EPEVTQTPSHQVTQMGQEVILRCVPISNHLYFYWYRQILGQKVEFLVSFYNNEISEKSEIFDDQFSVERPDGSNFTLKIRSTKLEDSAMYFCASSGTGTINEKLFFGSGTQLSVL.

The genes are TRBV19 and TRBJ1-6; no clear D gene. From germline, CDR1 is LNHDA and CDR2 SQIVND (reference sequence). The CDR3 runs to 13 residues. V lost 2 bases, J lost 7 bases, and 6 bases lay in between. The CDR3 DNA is TGTGCCAGTAGTATAACTGAGAATTCACCCCTCCACTTT. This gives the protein CASSITENSPLHF.

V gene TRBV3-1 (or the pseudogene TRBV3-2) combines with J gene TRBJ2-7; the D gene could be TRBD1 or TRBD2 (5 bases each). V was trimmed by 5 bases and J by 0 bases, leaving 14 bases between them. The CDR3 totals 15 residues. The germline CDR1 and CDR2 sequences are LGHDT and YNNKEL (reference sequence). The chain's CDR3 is CASSSRGTPSYEQYF. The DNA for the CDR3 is TGTGCCAGCAGCTCCCGGGGCACACCCTCCTACGAGCAGTACTTC.

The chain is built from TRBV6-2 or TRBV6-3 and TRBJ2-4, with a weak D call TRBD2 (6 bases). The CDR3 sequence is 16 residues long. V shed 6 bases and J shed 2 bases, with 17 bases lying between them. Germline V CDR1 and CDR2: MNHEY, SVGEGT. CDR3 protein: CASSPLGGGTKNIQYF. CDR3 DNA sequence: TGTGCCAGCAGCCCCCTAGGTGGGGGGACCAAAAACATTCAGTACTTC.

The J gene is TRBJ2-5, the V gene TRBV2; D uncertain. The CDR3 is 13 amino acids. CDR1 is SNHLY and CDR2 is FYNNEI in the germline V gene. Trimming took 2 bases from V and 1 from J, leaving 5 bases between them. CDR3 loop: CASSETVQETQYF. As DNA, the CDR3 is TGTGCCAGCAGTGAAACAGTCCAAGAGACCCAGTACTTC.

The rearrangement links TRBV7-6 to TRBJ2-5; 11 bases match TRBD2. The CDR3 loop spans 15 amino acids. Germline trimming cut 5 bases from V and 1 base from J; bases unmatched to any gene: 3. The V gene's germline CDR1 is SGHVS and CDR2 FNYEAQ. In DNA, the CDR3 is TGTGCCAGCAGCCCTAGCGGGAGGCCCCAAGAGACCCAGTACTTC. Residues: CASSPSGRPQETQYF.

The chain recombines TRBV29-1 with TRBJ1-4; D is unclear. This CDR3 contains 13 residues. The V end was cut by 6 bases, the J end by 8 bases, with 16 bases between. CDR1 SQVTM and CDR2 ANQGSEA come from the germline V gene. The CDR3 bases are TGCAGCGTCTTAGCGAGGGCCCGGGAAAAACTGTTTTTT. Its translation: CSVLARAREKLFF.

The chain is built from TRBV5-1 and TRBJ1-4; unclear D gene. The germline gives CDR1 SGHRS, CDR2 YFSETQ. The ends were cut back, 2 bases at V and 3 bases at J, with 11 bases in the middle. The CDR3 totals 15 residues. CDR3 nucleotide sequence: TGCGCCAGCAGCTTCTTGGCAGGCCCTAATGAAAAACTGTTTTTT. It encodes CASSFLAGPNEKLFF.

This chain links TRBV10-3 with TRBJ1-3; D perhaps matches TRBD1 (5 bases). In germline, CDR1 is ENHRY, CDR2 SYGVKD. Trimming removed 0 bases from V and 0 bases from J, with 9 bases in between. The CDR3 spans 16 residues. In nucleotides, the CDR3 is TGTGCCATCAGTGAGTCGGGGCAGATCTCTGGAAACACCATATATTTT. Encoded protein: CAISESGQISGNTIYF.

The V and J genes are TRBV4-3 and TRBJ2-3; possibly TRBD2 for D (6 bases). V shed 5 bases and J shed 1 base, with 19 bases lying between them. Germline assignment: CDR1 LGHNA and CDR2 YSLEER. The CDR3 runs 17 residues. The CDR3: CASSYELGGGGTDTQYF. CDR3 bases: TGCGCCAGCAGCTATGAACTGGGAGGAGGGGGCACAGATACGCAGTATTTT.

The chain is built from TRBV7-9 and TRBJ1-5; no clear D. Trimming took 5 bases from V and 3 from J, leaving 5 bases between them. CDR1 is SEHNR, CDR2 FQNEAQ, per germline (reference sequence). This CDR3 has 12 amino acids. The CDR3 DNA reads TGTGCCAGCAGCGATCTCAATCAGCCCCAGCATTTT. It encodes CASSDLNQPQHF.

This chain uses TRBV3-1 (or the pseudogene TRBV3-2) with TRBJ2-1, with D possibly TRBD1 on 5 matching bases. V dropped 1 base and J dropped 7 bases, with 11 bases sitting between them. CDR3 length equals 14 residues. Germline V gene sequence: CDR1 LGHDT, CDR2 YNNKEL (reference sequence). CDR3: CASSQARVSNEQFF. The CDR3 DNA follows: TGTGCCAGCAGCCAAGCCAGGGTAAGTAATGAGCAGTTCTTC.

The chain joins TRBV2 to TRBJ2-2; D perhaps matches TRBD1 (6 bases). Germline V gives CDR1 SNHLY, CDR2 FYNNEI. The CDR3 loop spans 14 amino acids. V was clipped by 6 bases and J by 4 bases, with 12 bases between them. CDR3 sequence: CASRQGLATGELFF. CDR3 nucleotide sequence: TGTGCCAGCAGACAGGGTTTGGCCACCGGGGAGCTGTTTTTT.